What follows are 21 T cell receptor beta chains derived from one specimen sequenced in a study of T cells in Graves' hyperthyroidism and ophthalmopathy. TCR beta CDR3 regions were amplified from RNA. The HTBI primer set served for first-round RT-PCR of the TCR CDR3. TCRdb passed the multiplex PCR reads through MiXCR, listing each CDR3 protein once. The sample yields about 500,000 distinct CDR3 sequences, approximately 17% seen once. The source material was blood. The receptors derive from a woman younger than 30 with Graves' ophthalmopathy.

This clonotype has a count of ten or more. V usage is TRBV6-1 and J usage is TRBJ2-7; 8 bases are shared with TRBD2. Trimming took 6 bases from V and 5 from J; bases not matched to a gene: 18. CDR3 length equals 17 residues. Looked up from germline, CDR1 is MNHNS and CDR2 is SASEGT. CDR3: CASRARPGSSGINEQYF. The CDR3 region has the DNA TGTGCCAGCAGAGCGCGGCCCGGGAGTAGCGGGATTAACGAGCAGTACTTC.

Notes on this clonotype: This could be a read error, since a much larger clone is one nucleotide away. V gene TRBV12-3 or TRBV12-4 combines with J gene TRBJ1-2, with D tentatively TRBD1 (6 bases). The CDR3 is 12 amino acids. The CDR3 spells CASTVGAGGYTF. The CDR3 nucleotides are TGTGCTTCAACGGTGGGGGCTGGCGGCTACACCTTC.

This clonotype has a handful of counts. The chain joins TRBV20-1 to TRBJ1-5; D remains ambiguous. The CDR3 is made up of 15 amino acids. V lost 0 bases and J lost 4, with 13 bases in between. Per germline, CDR1 DFQATT and CDR2 SNEGSKA (reference sequence). This CDR3 is CSARDPGKENQPQHF. The CDR3 DNA sequence: TGCAGTGCTAGAGATCCAGGAAAAGAGAATCAGCCCCAGCATTTT.

The chain employs TRBV28 and TRBJ1-1; TRBD1 aligns across 7 bases. Germline CDR1 and CDR2: MDHEN and SYDVKM. With V trimmed by 5 bases and J by 1 base, 7 bases remained unmatched. The CDR3 has 15 amino acids. The CDR3: CASSQGGAGNTEAFF. For the CDR3, the DNA is TGTGCCAGCAGTCAAGGGGGCGCTGGGAACACTGAAGCTTTCTTT.

About this clonotype itself: A much larger clone differs by one base, so this may be a read error. CDR3 bases: TGTGCCAGCAGTTTGGCAGAAAGTGCGGACGAGCAGTACTTC. Translation gives CASSLAESADEQYF. The V call is TRBV12-3 or TRBV12-4, the J call TRBJ2-7; D ambiguous. Trimming left V 3 bases short and J 5 bases short, with 14 bases between. The CDR3 is 14 residues long.

V gene TRBV6-1 combines with J gene TRBJ2-2; TRBD2 matches 10 bases. Trimming removed 5 bases from V and 7 bases from J; junction bases left unmatched: 7. The length of the CDR3 is 15 residues. In germline, CDR1 is MNHNS, CDR2 SASEGT. CDR3 nucleotides: TGTGCCAGCAGTAAAATAGCGGGAGGATTCGGGGAGCTGTTTTTT. It yields the protein CASSKIAGGFGELFF.

CDR3 protein: CAWSVGVSREAFF. CDR3 coding DNA: TGTGCCTGGAGTGTTGGTGTCTCTAGGGAAGCTTTCTTT. The rearrangement links TRBV30 to TRBJ1-1; D remains ambiguous. The V end lost 0 bases, the J end lost 8 bases, and 13 bases lay between the germline ends. Germline loops: CDR1 GTSNPN, CDR2 SVGIG (reference sequence). This CDR3 has 13 amino acids. Variable domain in full (rest from reference TRBV30 and TRBJ1-1): SQTIHQWPATLVQPVGSPLSLECTVEGTSNPNLYWYRQAAGRGLQLLFYSVGIGQISSEVPQNLSASRPQDRQFILSSKKLLLSDSGFYLCAWSVGVSREAFFGQGTRLTVV.

This clonotype has at least ten counts. The chain joins TRBV18 to TRBJ2-5; D might be TRBD1 (6 bases). V was cut by 2 bases and J by 4 bases, with 17 bases left in between. CDR1 KGHSH and CDR2 LQKENI come from the germline V gene. The CDR3 spans 16 residues. The CDR3 region is CASSPIRDRLRETQYF. The CDR3 region has the DNA TGTGCCAGCTCACCAATCCGTGACAGGCTTCGAGAGACCCAGTACTTC.

This rearrangement joins TRBV28 to TRBJ2-1; TRBD2 matches 8 bases. The CDR3 covers 15 residues. Losses at the gene ends were 6 bases for V and 1 base for J; bases not matched to a gene: 5. CDR1 and CDR2 (germline): MDHEN, SYDVKM. The CDR3 spells CASRIAGISYNEQFF. The CDR3 nucleotides read TGTGCCAGCAGAATAGCGGGGATTTCCTACAATGAGCAGTTCTTC.

V usage is TRBV10-3 and J usage is TRBJ1-2; D remains ambiguous. Germline values: CDR1 ENHRY, CDR2 SYGVKD. V dropped 8 bases and J dropped 8 bases, with 12 bases sitting between them. This CDR3 spans 11 amino acids. The CDR3 reads CAISAVGGYTF. DNA of the CDR3: TGTGCCATCTCGGCGGTGGGGGGCTACACCTTC.

This clonotype has more than one count but fewer than ten. In nucleotides, the CDR3 is TGTGCCAGTAGTACTCCGGGACAGGGGAACGAGCAGTACTTC. Amino acid sequence: CASSTPGQGNEQYF. The chain combines TRBV19 with TRBJ2-7, with 10 bases matching TRBD1. The V gene's germline CDR1 is LNHDA and CDR2 SQIVND (reference sequence). With 4 bases clipped from V and 5 bases from J, the junction kept 5 bases outside the gene matches. The CDR3 spans 14 residues.

The J gene is TRBJ2-3, the V gene TRBV10-3; 7 bases line up with TRBD2. Germline CDR1 and CDR2: ENHRY and SYGVKD. The CDR3 consists of 17 residues. J gave up 0 bases and V 4 bases, and 10 bases lay outside the gene matches. The CDR3 coding sequence is TGTGCCATCAGTGGATTAGTGGGAGGGTTGAGCACAGATACGCAGTATTTT. Its translation: CAISGLVGGLSTDTQYF.

The chain employs TRBV6-1 and TRBJ2-3, with 8 bases matching TRBD2. Unmatched junction bases numbered 6, after V lost 5 bases and J lost 2 bases. CDR1 MNHNS and CDR2 SASEGT come from the germline V gene. The CDR3 is 15 residues long. CDR3 sequence: CASSSLAGYTDTQYF. The CDR3 DNA is TGTGCCAGCAGTTCCTTAGCGGGATACACAGATACGCAGTATTTT.

The chain employs TRBV29-1 and TRBJ2-5, with 15 bases aligning to TRBD2. Germline loops: CDR1 SQVTM, CDR2 ANQGSEA. After removal of 0 bases from V and 1 base from J, the junction contained 0 bases not matched to a gene. The CDR3 extends over 16 amino acids. The CDR3, as DNA: TGCAGCGTTGAAGAGGGACTAGCGGGGGGCCAAGAGACCCAGTACTTC. This encodes CSVEEGLAGGQETQYF.

This rearrangement joins TRBV10-3 to TRBJ1-1; unclear D gene. The V and J ends lost 2 bases and 1 base respectively, with 8 bases between them. This CDR3 has 14 residues. In germline, CDR1 is ENHRY, CDR2 SYGVKD. The chain's CDR3 is CAISEGPTNTEAFF. In nucleotides, the CDR3 is TGTGCCATCAGTGAGGGCCCGACGAACACTGAAGCTTTCTTT.

This clonotype was seen many times. V usage is TRBV28 and J usage is TRBJ1-5; D gene uncertain. The ends were cut back, 7 bases at V and 2 bases at J, with 18 bases in the middle. Germline V gives CDR1 MDHEN, CDR2 SYDVKM. The CDR3 runs 16 residues. This CDR3 reads CASTLYKDPGNQPQHF. The CDR3, as DNA: TGTGCCAGCACCTTATACAAAGACCCCGGCAATCAGCCCCAGCATTTT.

The gene calls are TRBV6-1 and TRBJ1-2; no definite D call. Germline assignment: CDR1 MNHNS and CDR2 SASEGT. This CDR3 region has 13 residues. Trimming removed 2 bases from V and 8 bases from J, with 12 bases in between. This chain's CDR3 is CASSEKAEIGYTF. CDR3 nucleotide sequence: TGTGCCAGCAGTGAAAAGGCAGAGATAGGCTACACCTTC.

This clonotype was seen at least ten times. This chain links TRBV30 with TRBJ1-1, with D unresolved. The CDR3 is 12 amino acids. Trimming cost V 7 bases and J 1 base, with 10 bases left between them. From germline, CDR1 is GTSNPN and CDR2 SVGIG (reference sequence). CDR3 loop: CALPTGNTEAFF. The DNA for the CDR3 is TGTGCCTTGCCGACGGGGAACACTGAAGCTTTCTTT.

This clonotype was seen many times. V gene TRBV5-8 combines with J gene TRBJ2-5; D is uncertain. The V gene's germline CDR1 is SGHTS and CDR2 YDEGEE. This CDR3 region has 14 residues. The V gene lost 2 bases and the J gene lost 5 bases, with 13 bases spanning the gap. CDR3 sequence reads: CASSLSGQSETQYF. CDR3 nucleotides: TGTGCCAGCAGCTTATCGGGCCAGTCGGAGACCCAGTACTTC. Drawing the rest from reference TRBV5-8 and TRBJ2-5, the complete variable domain is EAGVTQSPTHLIKTRGQQATLRCSPISGHTSVYWYQQALGLGLQFLLWYDEGEERNRGNFPPRFSGRQFPNYSSELNVNALELEDSALYLCASSLSGQSETQYFGPGTRLLVL.

The genes are TRBV3-1 and TRBJ2-2, with TRBD1 matching 12 bases. Trimming took 6 bases from V and 7 from J; bases not matched to a gene: 3. The CDR3 spans 14 residues. Germline values: CDR1 LGHDT, CDR2 YNNKEL (reference sequence). The CDR3 region has the DNA TGTGCCAGCAGAGGGACAGGGGGCGGCGGGGAGCTGTTTTTT. As protein: CASRGTGGGGELFF.

This clonotype has at least ten counts. The rearrangement links TRBV12-3 or TRBV12-4 to TRBJ1-1, with D perhaps matching TRBD1 (6 bases). This CDR3 region has 15 residues. Trimming took 5 bases from V and 2 from J, leaving 15 bases between them. The CDR3 DNA reads as TGTGCCAGCAGTCGGGGGGACAACCTCAACACTGAAGCTTTCTTT. Protein sequence: CASSRGDNLNTEAFF.